This T cell receptor beta chain was identified in a study of early T cells in non-severe SARS-CoV-2 infection. Study-level findings and limits: Comparison of clonotypes with VDJdb favored anti-spike CD8 responses while missing private and CD4 specificities.

Concerning this clonotype itself: The antigen is undetermined.

CDR1 is MDHEN and CDR2 is SYDVKM in the germline V gene. V dropped 2 bases and J dropped 3 bases, with 5 bases sitting between them. The CDR3 consists of 12 residues. The library protocol tagged individual cDNA molecules with unique molecular identifiers. TCRdb reprocessed the 5' RACE reads via MiXCR and lists one record per CDR3 protein. This sample has about 37,000 distinct CDR3 sequences, with 7.5% to 9% found just once. This specimen was whole blood, taken at baseline. The clonotype was recovered from an adult who was a healthcare worker with PCR-confirmed SARS-CoV-2 infection or an uninfected control (not recorded which). This chain joins TRBV28 and TRBJ2-7; D not resolved. The DNA for the CDR3 is TGTGCCAGCAGTTTAGGAGACTACGAGCAGTACTTC. Translated: CASSLGDYEQYF.